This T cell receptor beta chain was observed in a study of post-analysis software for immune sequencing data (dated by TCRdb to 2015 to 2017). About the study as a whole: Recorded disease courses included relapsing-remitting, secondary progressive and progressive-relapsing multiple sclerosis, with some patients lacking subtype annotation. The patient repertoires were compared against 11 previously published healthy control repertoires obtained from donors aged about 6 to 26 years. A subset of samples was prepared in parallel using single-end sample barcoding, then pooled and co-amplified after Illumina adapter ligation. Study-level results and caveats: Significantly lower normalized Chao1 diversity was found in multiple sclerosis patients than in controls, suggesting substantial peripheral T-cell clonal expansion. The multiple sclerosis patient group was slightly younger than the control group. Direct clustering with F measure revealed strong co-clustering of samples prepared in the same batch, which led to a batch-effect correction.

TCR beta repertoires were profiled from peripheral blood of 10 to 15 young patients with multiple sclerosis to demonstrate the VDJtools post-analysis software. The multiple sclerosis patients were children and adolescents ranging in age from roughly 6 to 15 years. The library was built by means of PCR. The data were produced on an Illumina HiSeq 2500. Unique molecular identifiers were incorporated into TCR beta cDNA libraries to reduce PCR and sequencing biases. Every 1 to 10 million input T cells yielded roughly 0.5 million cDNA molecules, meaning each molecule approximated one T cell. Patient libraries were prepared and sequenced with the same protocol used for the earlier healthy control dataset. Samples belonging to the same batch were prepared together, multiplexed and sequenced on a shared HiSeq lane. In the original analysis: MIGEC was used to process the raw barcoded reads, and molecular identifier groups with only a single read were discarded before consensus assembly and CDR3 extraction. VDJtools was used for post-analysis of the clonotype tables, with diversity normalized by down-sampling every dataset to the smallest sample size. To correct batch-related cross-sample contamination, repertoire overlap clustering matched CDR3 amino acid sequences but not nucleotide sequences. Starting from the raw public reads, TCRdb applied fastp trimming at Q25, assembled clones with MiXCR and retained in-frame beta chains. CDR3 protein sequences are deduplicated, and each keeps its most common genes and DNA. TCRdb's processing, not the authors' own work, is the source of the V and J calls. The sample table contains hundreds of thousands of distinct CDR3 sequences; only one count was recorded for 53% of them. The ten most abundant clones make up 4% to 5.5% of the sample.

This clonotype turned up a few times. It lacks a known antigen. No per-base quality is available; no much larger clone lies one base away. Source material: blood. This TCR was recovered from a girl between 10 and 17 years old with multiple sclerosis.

The DNA sequence is as follows: TGCGCCAGCAGCCAAGATCGGCGGGGCGGGACAGATACGCAGTATTTT. Its protein product is CASSQDRRGGTDTQYF. The V and J genes are TRBV4-1 and TRBJ2-3; 6 matching bases give a weak D call of TRBD2. CDR1 and CDR2, looked up from the germline V gene, are MGHRA and YSYEKL. V is reduced by 0 bases and J by 3 bases, leaving a spacing of 13 bases between them. Counted from cysteine to phenylalanine, this CDR3 has 16 amino acids. Only the CDR3 region is kept as DNA, spanning 48 bases read in frame from base 1.